This TCR beta chain was recorded in a study of blood T cells in healthy people across ages. Russia was home to the donors, healthy Caucasian individuals aged roughly 6 to 90. There were at least 6 micrograms of total RNA extracted from every sample. With a J-beta primer mix and a sample-barcoded 5' primer, a second PCR ran 7 to 11 cycles. The template-switch adaptor was a 5' adaptor with 12 random nucleotides. It tagged each cDNA molecule. TCRdb itself ran the 5' RACE reads through MiXCR, one entry per CDR3 protein. The sample shows about 1,000,000 distinct CDR3 sequences, 40% to 50% of them seen only once. Regarding this clonotype: The antigen is not known.

Study-wide results and caveats: Observed TCR beta diversity per million T cells went down as age went up. This fall followed a roughly linear course with age.

V lost 6 bases and J 1 base, leaving 10 bases between the germline ends. CDR3 length equals 15 residues. CDR1 MDHEN and CDR2 SYDVKM come from the germline V gene. Sequencing was done on a sample of blood. The receptor was isolated from a woman in her fifties or sixties in good health. The V call is TRBV28, the J call TRBJ1-6, with D unclear. CDR3 amino acids: CASSEFTSYNSPLHF. The DNA for the CDR3 is TGTGCCAGCAGCGAGTTTACGTCCTATAATTCACCCCTCCACTTT.